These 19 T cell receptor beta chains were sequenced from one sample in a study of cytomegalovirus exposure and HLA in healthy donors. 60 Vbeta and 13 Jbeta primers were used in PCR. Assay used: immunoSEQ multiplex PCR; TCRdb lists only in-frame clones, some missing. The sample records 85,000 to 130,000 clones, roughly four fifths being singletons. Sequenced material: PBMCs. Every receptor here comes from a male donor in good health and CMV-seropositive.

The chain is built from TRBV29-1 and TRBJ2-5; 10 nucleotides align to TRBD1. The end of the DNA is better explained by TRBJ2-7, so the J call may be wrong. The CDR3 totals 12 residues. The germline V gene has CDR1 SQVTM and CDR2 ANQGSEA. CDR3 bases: TGCAGCGTGACGGGACAGGGGATCGAGCAGTACTTC. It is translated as CSVTGQGIEQYF.

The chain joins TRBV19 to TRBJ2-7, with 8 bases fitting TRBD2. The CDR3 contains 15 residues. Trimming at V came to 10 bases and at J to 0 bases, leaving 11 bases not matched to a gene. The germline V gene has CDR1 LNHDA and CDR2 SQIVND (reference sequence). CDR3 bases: TGTGCCACTAGGATTGGCGGGGGGCCCTCCTACGAGCAGTACTTC. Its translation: CATRIGGGPSYEQYF.

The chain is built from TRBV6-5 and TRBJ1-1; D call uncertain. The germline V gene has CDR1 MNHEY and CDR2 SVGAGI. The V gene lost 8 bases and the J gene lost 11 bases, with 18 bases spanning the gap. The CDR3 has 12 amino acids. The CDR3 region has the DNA TGTGCCAGCGCCGCCACCCGAGGGCTGGCTTTCTTT. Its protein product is CASAATRGLAFF.

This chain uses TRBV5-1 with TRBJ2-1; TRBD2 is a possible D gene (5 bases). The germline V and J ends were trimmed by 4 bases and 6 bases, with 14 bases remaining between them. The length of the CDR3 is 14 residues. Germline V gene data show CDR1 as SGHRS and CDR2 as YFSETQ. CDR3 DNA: TGCGCCAGCAGCAGAGGGCTAGAGGCCAATGAGCAGTTCTTC. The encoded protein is CASSRGLEANEQFF.

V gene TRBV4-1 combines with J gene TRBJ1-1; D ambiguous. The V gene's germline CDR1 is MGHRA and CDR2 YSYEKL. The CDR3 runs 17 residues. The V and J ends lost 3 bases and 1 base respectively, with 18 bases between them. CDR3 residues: CASSQIPNQAENTEAFF. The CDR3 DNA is TGCGCCAGCAGCCAGATCCCCAACCAGGCTGAGAACACTGAAGCTTTCTTT.

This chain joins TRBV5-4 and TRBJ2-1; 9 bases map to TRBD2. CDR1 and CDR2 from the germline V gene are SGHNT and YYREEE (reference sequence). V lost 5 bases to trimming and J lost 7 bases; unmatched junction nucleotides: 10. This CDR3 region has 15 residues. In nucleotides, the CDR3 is TGTGCCAGCAGAGGTACAGCGGGGGGTTGGAATGAGCAGTTCTTC. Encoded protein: CASRGTAGGWNEQFF.

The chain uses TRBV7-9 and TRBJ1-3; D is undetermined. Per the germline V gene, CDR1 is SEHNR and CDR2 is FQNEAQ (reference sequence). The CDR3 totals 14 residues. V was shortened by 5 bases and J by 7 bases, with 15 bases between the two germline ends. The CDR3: CASSRLADRNTIYF. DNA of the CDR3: TGTGCCAGCAGCCGACTAGCCGATCGGAACACCATATATTTT.

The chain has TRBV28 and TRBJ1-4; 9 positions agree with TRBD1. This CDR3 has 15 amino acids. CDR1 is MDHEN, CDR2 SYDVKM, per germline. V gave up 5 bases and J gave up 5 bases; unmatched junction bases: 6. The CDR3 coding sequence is TGTGCCAGCAGTCGTCCGGGACAGGGAAATGAAAAACTGTTTTTT. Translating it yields CASSRPGQGNEKLFF.

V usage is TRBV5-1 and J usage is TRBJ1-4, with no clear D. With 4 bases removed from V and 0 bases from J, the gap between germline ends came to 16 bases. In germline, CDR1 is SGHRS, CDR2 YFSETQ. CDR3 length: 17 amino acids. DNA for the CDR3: TGCGCCAGCAGCCGGCATATTCAACAGTCAACTAATGAAAAACTGTTTTTT. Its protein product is CASSRHIQQSTNEKLFF.

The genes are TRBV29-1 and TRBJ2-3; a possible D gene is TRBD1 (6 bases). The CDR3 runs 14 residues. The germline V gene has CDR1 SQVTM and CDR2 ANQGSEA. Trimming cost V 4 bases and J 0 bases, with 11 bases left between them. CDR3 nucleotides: TGCAGCGTTGGGGGGACACCGAGCACAGATACGCAGTATTTT. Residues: CSVGGTPSTDTQYF.

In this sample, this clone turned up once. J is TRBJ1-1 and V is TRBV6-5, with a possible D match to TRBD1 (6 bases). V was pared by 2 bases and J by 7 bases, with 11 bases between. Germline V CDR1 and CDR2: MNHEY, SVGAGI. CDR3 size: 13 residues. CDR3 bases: TGTGCCAGCAGTTACCGAGGACAGTGTGAAGCTTTCTTT. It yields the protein CASSYRGQCEAFF.

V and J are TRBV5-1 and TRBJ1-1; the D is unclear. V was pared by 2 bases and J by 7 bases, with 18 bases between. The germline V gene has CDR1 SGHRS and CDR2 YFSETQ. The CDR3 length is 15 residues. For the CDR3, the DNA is TGCGCCAGCAGCTTCCAGGTAGGCGCCGAGCTTGAAGCTTTCTTT. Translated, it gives CASSFQVGAELEAFF.

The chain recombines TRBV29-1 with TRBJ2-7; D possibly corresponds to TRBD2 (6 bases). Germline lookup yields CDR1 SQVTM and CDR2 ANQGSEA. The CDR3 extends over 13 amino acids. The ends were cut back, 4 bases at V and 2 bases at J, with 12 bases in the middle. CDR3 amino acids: CSVGGGSTYEQYF. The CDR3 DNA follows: TGCAGCGTTGGTGGGGGGTCGACCTACGAGCAGTACTTC.

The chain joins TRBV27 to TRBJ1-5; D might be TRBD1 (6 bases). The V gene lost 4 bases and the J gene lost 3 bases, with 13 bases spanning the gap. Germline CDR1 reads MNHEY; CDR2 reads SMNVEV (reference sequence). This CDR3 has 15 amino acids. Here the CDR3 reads CASSYREGLNQPQHF. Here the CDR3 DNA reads TGTGCCAGCAGTTACAGGGAGGGCCTCAATCAGCCCCAGCATTTT.

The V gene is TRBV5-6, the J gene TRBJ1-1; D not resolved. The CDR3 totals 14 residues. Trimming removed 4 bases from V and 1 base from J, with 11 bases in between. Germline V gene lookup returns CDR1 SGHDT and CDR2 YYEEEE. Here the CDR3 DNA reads TGTGCCAGCAGCACACTGACAAAGAACACTGAAGCTTTCTTT. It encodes CASSTLTKNTEAFF.

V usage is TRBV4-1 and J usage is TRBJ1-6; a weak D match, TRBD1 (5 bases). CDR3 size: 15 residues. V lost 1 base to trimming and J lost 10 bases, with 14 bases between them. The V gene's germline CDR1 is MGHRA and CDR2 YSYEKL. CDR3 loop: CASSQAGRADSPLHF. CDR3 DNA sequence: TGCGCCAGCAGCCAAGCGGGCAGGGCCGACTCACCCCTCCACTTT.

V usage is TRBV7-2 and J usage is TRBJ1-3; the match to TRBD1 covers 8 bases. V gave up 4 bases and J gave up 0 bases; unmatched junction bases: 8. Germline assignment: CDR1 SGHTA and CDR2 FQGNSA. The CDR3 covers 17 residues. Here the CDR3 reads CASSSRQGRSSGNTIYF. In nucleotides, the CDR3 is TGTGCCAGCAGCTCGAGACAGGGGCGTAGCTCTGGAAACACCATATATTTT.

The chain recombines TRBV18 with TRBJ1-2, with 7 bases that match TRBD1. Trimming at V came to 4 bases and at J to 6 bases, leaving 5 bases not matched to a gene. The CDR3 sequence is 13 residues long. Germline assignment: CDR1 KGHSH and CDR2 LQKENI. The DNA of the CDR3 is TGTGCCAGCTCACATAACGGACAGGATGGCTACACCTTC. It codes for CASSHNGQDGYTF.

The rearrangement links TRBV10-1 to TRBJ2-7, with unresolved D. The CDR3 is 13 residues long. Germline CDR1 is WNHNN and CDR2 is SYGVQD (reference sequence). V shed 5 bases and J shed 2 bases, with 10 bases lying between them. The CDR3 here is CASSKGDTYEQYF. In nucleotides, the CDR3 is TGCGCCAGCAGTAAAGGTGACACCTACGAGCAGTACTTC.